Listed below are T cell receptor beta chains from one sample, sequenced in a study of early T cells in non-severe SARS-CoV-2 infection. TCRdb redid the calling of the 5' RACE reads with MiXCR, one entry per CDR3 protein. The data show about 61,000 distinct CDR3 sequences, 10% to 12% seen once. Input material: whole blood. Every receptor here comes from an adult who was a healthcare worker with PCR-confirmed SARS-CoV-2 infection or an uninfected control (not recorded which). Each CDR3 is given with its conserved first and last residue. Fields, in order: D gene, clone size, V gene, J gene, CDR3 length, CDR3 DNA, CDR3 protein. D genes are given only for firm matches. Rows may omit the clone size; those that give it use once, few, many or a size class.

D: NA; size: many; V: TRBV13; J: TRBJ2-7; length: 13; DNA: TGTGCCAGCCGAGGGGGGCGGAACTACGAGCAGTACTTC; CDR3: CASRGGRNYEQYF
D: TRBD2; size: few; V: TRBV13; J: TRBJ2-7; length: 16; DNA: TGTGCCAGCAGCTTAGTTGGTAGCGGGGCCTCCTACGAGCAGTACTTC; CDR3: CASSLVGSGASYEQYF
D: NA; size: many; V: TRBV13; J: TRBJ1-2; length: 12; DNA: TGTGCCAGCAGCTTAGGCGGAGAAGGCTACACCTTC; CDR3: CASSLGGEGYTF
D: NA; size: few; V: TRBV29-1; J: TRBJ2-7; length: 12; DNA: TGCAGCGCGAGAGACACCTCCTACGAGCAGTACTTC; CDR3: CSARDTSYEQYF
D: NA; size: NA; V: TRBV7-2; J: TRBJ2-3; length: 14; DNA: TGTGCCAGCAGCTTAGGACGGAGCCGAGATACGCAGTATTTT; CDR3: CASSLGRSRDTQYF
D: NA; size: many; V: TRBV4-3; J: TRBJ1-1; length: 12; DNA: TGCGCCAGCAGCCAAGGGTACACTGAAGCTTTCTTT; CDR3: CASSQGYTEAFF
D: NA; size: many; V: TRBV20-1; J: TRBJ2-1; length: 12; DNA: TGCAGTGCTAAGACGACTTACAATGAGCAGTTCTTC; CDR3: CSAKTTYNEQFF
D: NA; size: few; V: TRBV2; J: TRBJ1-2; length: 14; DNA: TGTGCCAGCAGTGAAGCGCCGGCAGCCTATGGCTACACCTTC; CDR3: CASSEAPAAYGYTF
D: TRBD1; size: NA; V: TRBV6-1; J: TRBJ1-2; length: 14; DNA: TGTGCCAGCAGTTTTACCGGGACAGGGGAAGGCTACACCTTC; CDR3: CASSFTGTGEGYTF
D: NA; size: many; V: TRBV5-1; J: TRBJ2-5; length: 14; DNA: TGCGCCAGCAGCTTAACGGCCGGGGGAGAGACCCAGTACTTC; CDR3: CASSLTAGGETQYF
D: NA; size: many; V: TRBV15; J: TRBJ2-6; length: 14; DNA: TGTGCCACCAGTCGGGTCCCTGGGGCCAACGTCCTGACTTTC; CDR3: CATSRVPGANVLTF
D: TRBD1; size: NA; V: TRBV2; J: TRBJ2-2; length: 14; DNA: TGTGCCAGCAGCCGGGACAGAAGGACCGGGGAGCTGTTTTTT; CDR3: CASSRDRRTGELFF
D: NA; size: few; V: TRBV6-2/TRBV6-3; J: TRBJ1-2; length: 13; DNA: TGTGCCAGCAGTTCGGGGTCCAGCTATGGCTACACCTTC; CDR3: CASSSGSSYGYTF
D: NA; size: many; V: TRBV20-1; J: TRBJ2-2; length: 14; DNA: TGCAGTGTGGGAACAGGTTTTAACACCGGGGAGCTGTTTTTT; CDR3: CSVGTGFNTGELFF
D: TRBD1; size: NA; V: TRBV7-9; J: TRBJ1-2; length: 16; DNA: TGTGCCAGCAGCCTCTTCCGGGACAGGGAACCGTATGGCTACACCTTC; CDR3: CASSLFRDREPYGYTF
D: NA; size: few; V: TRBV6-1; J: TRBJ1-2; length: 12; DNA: TGTGCCAGCAGTGGGCAGGTTTCTGGCTACACCTTC; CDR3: CASSGQVSGYTF
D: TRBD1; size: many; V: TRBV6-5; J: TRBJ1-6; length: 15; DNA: TGTGCCAGCAGTCTCCTGACAGGGTATAATTCACCCCTCCACTTT; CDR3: CASSLLTGYNSPLHF
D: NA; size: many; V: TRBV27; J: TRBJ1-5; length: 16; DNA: TGTGCCAGCGCCAACGTTGGAGGGATGGGCAATCAGCCCCAGCATTTT; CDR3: CASANVGGMGNQPQHF
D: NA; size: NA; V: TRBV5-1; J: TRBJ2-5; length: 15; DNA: TGCGCCAGCAGCTTAGGCCTAGGGATACAAGAGACCCAGTACTTC; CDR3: CASSLGLGIQETQYF
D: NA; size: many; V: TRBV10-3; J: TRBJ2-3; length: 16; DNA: TGTGCCATCAGTGGTGAGGTACAGCGGATATCAGATACGCAGTATTTT; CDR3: CAISGEVQRISDTQYF
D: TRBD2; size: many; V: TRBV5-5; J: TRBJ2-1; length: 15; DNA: TGTGCCAGCAGCGCTCGACTAGCGGGGGTCAATGAGCAGTTCTTC; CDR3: CASSARLAGVNEQFF
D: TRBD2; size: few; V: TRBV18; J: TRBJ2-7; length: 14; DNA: TGTGCCAGCTCACCACTGGGAGGGCCCTACGAGCAGTACTTC; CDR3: CASSPLGGPYEQYF
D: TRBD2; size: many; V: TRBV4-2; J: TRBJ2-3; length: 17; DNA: TGTGCCAGCAGCCGGCAGCCAGCGGGGGCCTCCACAGATACGCAGTATTTT; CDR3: CASSRQPAGASTDTQYF
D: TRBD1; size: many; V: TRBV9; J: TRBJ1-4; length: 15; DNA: TGTGCCAGCAGTTTACAGGGGGCGTCTAATGAAAAACTGTTTTTT; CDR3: CASSLQGASNEKLFF
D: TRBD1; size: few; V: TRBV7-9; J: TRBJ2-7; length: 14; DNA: TGTGCCAGCAGCCCGACAGGGATCCCCTACGAGCAGTACTTC; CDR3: CASSPTGIPYEQYF
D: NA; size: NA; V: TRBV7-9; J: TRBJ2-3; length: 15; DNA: TGTGCCAGCAGCTCCCCGGGCAGGGCGGAAGATACGCAGTATTTT; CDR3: CASSSPGRAEDTQYF
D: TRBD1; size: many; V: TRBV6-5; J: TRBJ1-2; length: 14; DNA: TGTGCCAGCAGGGGCAGGGGGGGGAACTATGGCTACACCTTC; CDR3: CASRGRGGNYGYTF
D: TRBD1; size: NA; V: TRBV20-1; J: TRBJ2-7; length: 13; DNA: TGCAGTGCTAGTGATGGACAGGTCTACGAGCAGTACTTC; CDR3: CSASDGQVYEQYF
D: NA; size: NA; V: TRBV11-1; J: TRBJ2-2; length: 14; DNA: TGTGCCAGCAGCCCTACCAGGGGAACCGGGGAGCTGTTTTTT; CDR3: CASSPTRGTGELFF
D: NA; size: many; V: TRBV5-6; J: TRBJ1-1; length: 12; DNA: TGTGCCAGCAGCTGGGGGAACACTGAAGCTTTCTTT; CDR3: CASSWGNTEAFF
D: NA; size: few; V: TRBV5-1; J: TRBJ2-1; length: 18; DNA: TGCGCCAGCAGCCCTGGGACATGGAAAAACATCGTGGTCAATGAGCAGTTCTTC; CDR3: CASSPGTWKNIVVNEQFF
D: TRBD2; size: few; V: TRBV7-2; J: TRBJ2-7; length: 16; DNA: TGTGCCAGCAGCTTTGGGGGATGGACTAGCTCCTACGAGCAGTACTTC; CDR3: CASSFGGWTSSYEQYF
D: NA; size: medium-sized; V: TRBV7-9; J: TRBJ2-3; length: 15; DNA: TGTGCCAGCAGCTTAGTCCGGAGCGGGACAGATACGCAGTATTTT; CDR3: CASSLVRSGTDTQYF
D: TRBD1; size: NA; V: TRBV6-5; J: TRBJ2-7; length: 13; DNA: TGTGCCAGCAGGGGGACAGACCGGGGAGAGCAGTACTTC; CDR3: CASRGTDRGEQYF
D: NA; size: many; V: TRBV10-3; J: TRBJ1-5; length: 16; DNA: TGTGCCATCAGTGAGTCGAAACGGGATAGCAATCAGCCCCAGCATTTT; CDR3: CAISESKRDSNQPQHF
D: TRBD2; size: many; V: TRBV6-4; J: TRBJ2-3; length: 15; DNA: TGTGCCAGCAGTGACGGCGGGGGTAGCACAGATACGCAGTATTTT; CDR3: CASSDGGGSTDTQYF
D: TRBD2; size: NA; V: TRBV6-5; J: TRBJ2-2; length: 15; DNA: TGTGCCAGCAGTGCGGGGGGGTTTAACACCGGGGAGCTGTTTTTT; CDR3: CASSAGGFNTGELFF
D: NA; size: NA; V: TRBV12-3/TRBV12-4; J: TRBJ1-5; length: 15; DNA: TGTGCCAGCAGTTTCCTAGGGATGGCGGGTCAGCCCCAGCATTTT; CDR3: CASSFLGMAGQPQHF
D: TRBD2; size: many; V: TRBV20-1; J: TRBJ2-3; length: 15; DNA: TGCAGTGCTAGAGTTGGCGGGGGGCCCACAGATACGCAGTATTTT; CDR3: CSARVGGGPTDTQYF
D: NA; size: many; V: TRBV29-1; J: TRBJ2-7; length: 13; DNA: TGCAGCGTGAGACAAACAGGGACCCACGAGCAGTACTTC; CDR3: CSVRQTGTHEQYF
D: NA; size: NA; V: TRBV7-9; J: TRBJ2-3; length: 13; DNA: TGTGCCAGCAGCTTAGCGCCACCGGGAACGCAGTATTTT; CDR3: CASSLAPPGTQYF
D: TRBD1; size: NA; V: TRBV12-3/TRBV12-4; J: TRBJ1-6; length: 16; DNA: TGTGCCAGCAGCGGGACAGGGAGCTCCTATAATTCACCCCTCCACTTT; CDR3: CASSGTGSSYNSPLHF
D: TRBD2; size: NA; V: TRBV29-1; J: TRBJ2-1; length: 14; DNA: TGCAGCGTTGGACTAGCGGGGGGTTACAATGAGCAGTTCTTC; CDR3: CSVGLAGGYNEQFF
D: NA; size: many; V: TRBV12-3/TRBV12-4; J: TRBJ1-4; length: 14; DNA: TGTGCCACCCAGTTCGGGGGGTTTAATGAAAAACTGTTTTTT; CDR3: CATQFGGFNEKLFF
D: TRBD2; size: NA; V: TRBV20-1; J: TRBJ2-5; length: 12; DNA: TGCAGTGCTATCTACGGGGGGGAGACCCAGTACTTC; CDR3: CSAIYGGETQYF
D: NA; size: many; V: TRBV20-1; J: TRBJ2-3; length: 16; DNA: TGCAGTGCTAGAGATTTGACAGTGACCGGCCCAGATACGCAGTATTTT; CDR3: CSARDLTVTGPDTQYF
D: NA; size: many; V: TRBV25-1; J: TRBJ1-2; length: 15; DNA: TGTGCCAGCAGTGCTAACAGGGAGGGACTCTATGGCTACACCTTC; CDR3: CASSANREGLYGYTF
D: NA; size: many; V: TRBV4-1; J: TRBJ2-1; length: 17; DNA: TGCGCCAGCAGCCAAGTGAGTCGGCTAGCTCCCCTCAATGAGCAGTTCTTC; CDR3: CASSQVSRLAPLNEQFF
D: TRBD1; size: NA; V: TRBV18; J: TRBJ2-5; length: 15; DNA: TGTGCCAGCTCACCAATAAAGGGGGCCCAAGAGACCCAGTACTTC; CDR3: CASSPIKGAQETQYF
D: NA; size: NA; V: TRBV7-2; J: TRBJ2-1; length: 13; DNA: TGTGCCAGCAGCCCCCGCGCGGCCGATGAGCAGTTCTTC; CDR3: CASSPRAADEQFF
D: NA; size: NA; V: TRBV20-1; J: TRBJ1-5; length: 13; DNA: TGCAGTGCTAGTCAGGGGAGGGGTCAGCCCCAGCATTTT; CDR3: CSASQGRGQPQHF
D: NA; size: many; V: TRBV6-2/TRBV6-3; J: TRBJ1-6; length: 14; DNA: TGTGCCAGCACCAGCGGGAATCGCGGTTCACCCCTCCACTTT; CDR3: CASTSGNRGSPLHF
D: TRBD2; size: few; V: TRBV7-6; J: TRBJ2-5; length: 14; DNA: TGTGCCAGCAGCTCCGAGGCGGGGGATGAGACCCAGTACTTC; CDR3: CASSSEAGDETQYF
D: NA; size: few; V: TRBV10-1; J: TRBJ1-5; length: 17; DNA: TGCGCCAGCAGTGGGATAGGGTTCCCCCTCCCCAATCAGCCCCAGCATTTT; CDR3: CASSGIGFPLPNQPQHF
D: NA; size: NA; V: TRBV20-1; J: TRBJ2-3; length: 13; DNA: TGCAGTGCCAAGACTCCTATCCCGGATACGCAGTATTTT; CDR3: CSAKTPIPDTQYF
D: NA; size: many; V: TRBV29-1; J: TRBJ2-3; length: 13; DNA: TGCAGCGTTGAGGGGGCCGCATCAGATACGCAGTATTTT; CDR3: CSVEGAASDTQYF
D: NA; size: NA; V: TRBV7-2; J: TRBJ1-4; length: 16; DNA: TGTGCCAGCAGCCCGGATCGGGTCCCGCGGAACGGAAAACTGTTTTTT; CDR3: CASSPDRVPRNGKLFF